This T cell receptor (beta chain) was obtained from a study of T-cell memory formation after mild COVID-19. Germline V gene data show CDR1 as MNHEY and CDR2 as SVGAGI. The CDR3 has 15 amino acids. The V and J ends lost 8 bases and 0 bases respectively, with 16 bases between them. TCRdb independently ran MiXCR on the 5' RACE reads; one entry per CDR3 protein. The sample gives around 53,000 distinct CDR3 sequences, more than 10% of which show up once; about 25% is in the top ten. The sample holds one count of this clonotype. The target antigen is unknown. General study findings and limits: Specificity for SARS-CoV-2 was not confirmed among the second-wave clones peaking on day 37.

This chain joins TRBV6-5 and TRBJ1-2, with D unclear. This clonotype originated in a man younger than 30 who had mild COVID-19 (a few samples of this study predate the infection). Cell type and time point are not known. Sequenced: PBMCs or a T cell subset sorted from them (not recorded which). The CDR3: CASRIGEYTNYGYTF. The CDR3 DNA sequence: TGTGCCAGCCGGATCGGGGAATATACTAACTATGGCTACACCTTC.